Shown below are 4 T cell receptor beta chains from a single sample sequenced in a study of blood T cells in healthy people across ages (dated by TCRdb to 2013 to 2016). The library came from 5' RACE. Instrument used: Illumina HiSeq 2500. A second about 7 to 12 cycle PCR used a sample-barcoded 5' primer and a J-beta primer mix. TCRdb reprocessing: public reads trimmed at Q25 with fastp, clones called with MiXCR, in-frame beta chains kept. Each record represents a unique CDR3 protein, reported with the most common genes and DNA among its rows. Present in this sample are approximately 700,000 distinct CDR3 sequences, about 34% of which were seen just once. About 16% of the sample goes to the ten largest clones. The sample taken for sequencing was blood. These receptors were taken from a woman older than 75 in good health. Donor details come from another sample of the same person, matched by shared clones.

The V gene is TRBV24-1, the J gene TRBJ1-5; 9 bases are a match to TRBD1. The length of the CDR3 is 15 residues. CDR1 and CDR2 (germline): KGHDR, SFDVKD. Trimming cost V 4 bases and J 7 bases; bases outside gene matches: 7. The CDR3 DNA is TGTGCCACCAGTGACGGGACAGGGCGGGAGCAGCCCCAGCATTTT. Amino acids: CATSDGTGREQPQHF.

The J gene is TRBJ2-1, the V gene TRBV29-1; the D gene is possibly TRBD2 (5 bases). Trimming removed 4 bases at V and 11 bases at J, with 24 bases between. This CDR3 is 15 amino acids long. The germline V gene has CDR1 SQVTM and CDR2 ANQGSEA. For the CDR3, the DNA is TGCAGCGTTGCCCCGGGGTGGGCTATGCGAGGGAAGCAGTTCTTC. This gives the protein CSVAPGWAMRGKQFF.

A remark on this clonotype: A read error may explain this, as a much larger clone is one base away. The chain is built from TRBV6-5 and TRBJ2-3; TRBD1 might be the D (5 bases). The germline V gene encodes CDR1 MNHEY and CDR2 SVGAGI. This CDR3 comprises 14 residues. V was clipped by 11 bases and J by 4 bases, with 19 bases between them. The CDR3 reads CAARSGLSADTQYF. The DNA for the CDR3 is TGTGCCGCAAGGTCAGGGCTAAGCGCAGATACGCAGTATTTT.

This clonotype was seen repeatedly, ten times or more. V and J are TRBV7-2 and TRBJ1-5; D gene unclear. In germline, CDR1 is SGHTA, CDR2 FQGNSA. CDR3 length: 15 amino acids. V was shortened by 5 bases and J by 4 bases, with 15 bases between the two germline ends. The chain's CDR3 is CASSRDTFGNQPQHF. The CDR3 bases are TGTGCCAGCAGCCGCGATACCTTCGGGAATCAGCCCCAGCATTTT.